This TCR beta chain was sequenced in a study of blood T cells in healthy people across ages (dated by TCRdb to between 2015 and 2017). Turning to the overall study: In model experiments, template switching captured roughly one uniquely barcoded TCR beta cDNA molecule for every two T cells. The study analyzed two additional independent replicas of 1 million unique cDNA reads from the same blood draw for two donors, one aged 18 to 29 and one aged 80 or older. To avoid experimental bias, donors of different ages were spread randomly across the sequencing lanes. The donors were split into four age groups: young (average about 16 years), middle-aged (roughly 39), aged (roughly 60) and long-lived (approximately 80). The study measured age-related changes in TCR beta repertoire diversity using deep sequencing normalized with unique cDNA molecular identifiers.

To note about this clonotype: It lacks a known antigen. Base qualities are not at hand, and no much larger clone is one base apart.

The roughly 42 donors, aged about 6 to 100 years, were systemically healthy Caucasian individuals from Russia. Each donor gave about 9.8 milliliters of peripheral blood, drawn into EDTA-treated Vacutainer tubes. PBMCs were isolated by Ficoll-Paque density-gradient centrifugation, with at least 6 million obtained per sample. Total RNA was extracted from PBMCs with Trizol reagent, with at least 5 micrograms obtained per sample. The percentages of naive CD45RAhigh/CD27high T cells were determined by flow cytometry on a PBMC aliquot from every donor. Overall study outcomes, separate from this receptor: Since profiling was done on bulk unsorted PBMCs, naive and antigen-experienced compartments could not be conclusively compared. Estimates of total diversity based on one million sequenced T cells were considered lower bounds and underestimates. Because the CMV infection status of the donors was unknown, age-related changes in expanded clonotypes may potentially have been confounded. There was a strong correlation between observed TCR beta diversity and the percentage of naive T cells measured by flow cytometry. Compared with the aged group, more naive CD4+ T cells, fewer expanded clones and increased TCR diversity were shown by the long-lived group, suggesting age selection. Observed TCR beta diversity per million T cells fell roughly linearly with age, and a significant reduction was already apparent by age around 44.

Receptor amplification or capture employed 5' RACE. Sequenced using an Illumina HiSeq 2500. The second PCR ran for about 6 to 11 cycles and used a J-beta primer mix along with a sample-barcoded 5' primer. A template-switch 5' adaptor carrying 12 random nucleotides introduced a unique molecular identifier onto each TCR beta cDNA molecule. Each sample yielded at least 2.5 million CDR3-containing paired-end reads. All of the RNA was converted into first-strand cDNA using the Mint cDNA synthesis kit, with a TRBC-specific oligonucleotide serving as the primer. Following uracil-DNA glycosylase treatment, all cDNA underwent a first 18-cycle PCR with the universal primers M1SS and BC2_uni_R. Regarding the original processing steps: For normalization, 1 million high-quality reads, each with a distinct molecular identifier, were randomly selected from each sample. Reads with shared molecular identifiers were discarded instead of being binned into consensus sequences. MiTCR, set to a Q25 quality threshold and the strictest error-elimination algorithm, was used for CDR3 identification, clonotype clustering and error correction. A nonparametric unseen species model with Euler transformation was used to estimate lower-bound total TCR beta diversity. TCRdb's own reprocessing of the public reads used fastp at Q25 and MiXCR and kept productive beta chains. For every CDR3 protein sequence, its rows merge into one entry that carries the most common genes and DNA. In this record, the V and J calls reflect TCRdb's handling and not the investigators' own analysis. This sample lists 250,000 to 300,000 distinct CDR3 sequences; 25% to 30% were detected once. The top ten clonotypes cover roughly 28% of the sample.

V and J lose 3 bases and 4 bases, and a span of 9 bases separates them. The germline V gene (reference sequence) provides CDR1 MNHEY and CDR2 SMNVEV. Its CDR3 holds 14 amino acids, cysteine through phenylalanine. Just the 42-base CDR3 DNA is kept, in frame starting at base 1. The origin of this receptor is a woman aged 65 to 85 in good health. The sequencing sample was made of blood. The sequence is built from TRBV27 and TRBJ2-2, and perhaps TRBD2 as D gene, on 5 matching bases. The sequence in DNA is TGTGCCAGCAGTTTGACTACATTCACCGGGGAGCTGTTTTTT. Protein translation: CASSLTTFTGELFF.